A selection of T cell receptor beta chains follows, all from one sample in a study of molecular identifiers for immune sequencing clone quantification. A single record per CDR3 protein comes from TCRdb applying MiXCR to the PCR reads. This table holds around 320,000 distinct CDR3 sequences, about a quarter found once. Sequencing was performed on naive CD8+ T cells from blood, with Jurkat cell RNA spiked in. These receptors were collected from a human donor in good health. Some libraries in this study had Jurkat cell RNA spiked in. The CDR3 runs from the conserved cysteine through the conserved F or W. The order of the fields is J gene, V gene, CDR3 length, clone size, D gene, CDR3 protein, CDR3 DNA. The D gene is left open where the match is weak. Clone size is stated in some rows and not others, as once, few, many or a class when expanded.

>TRBJ2-7|TRBV10-3|14|NA|TRBD2
CAISDPGLAGEQYF
TGTGCCATCAGTGACCCGGGACTAGCGGGCGAGCAGTACTTC
>TRBJ2-3|TRBV29-1|16|many|TRBD1
CSVVSADRGLTDTQYF
TGCAGCGTTGTTAGTGCAGACAGGGGGTTGACAGATACGCAGTATTTT
>TRBJ2-5|TRBV12-3/TRBV12-4|14|few|TRBD2
CASTPGLAEETQYF
TGTGCCAGCACCCCGGGACTAGCAGAAGAGACCCAGTACTTC
>TRBJ2-3|TRBV5-1|17|many|TRBD2
CASSSRTSGRMADTQYF
TGCGCCAGCAGCTCCAGGACTAGCGGGAGAATGGCAGATACGCAGTATTTT
>TRBJ2-1|TRBV5-1|15|few|NA
CASSLPGVNYNEQFF
TGCGCCAGCAGCCTCCCCGGGGTGAACTACAATGAGCAGTTCTTC
>TRBJ2-7|TRBV13|15|many|NA
CASSQSRDGPYEQYF
TGTGCCAGCAGCCAGTCCCGGGACGGACCCTACGAGCAGTACTTC
>TRBJ2-3|TRBV7-2|17|many|TRBD2
CASSLRRLAGSADTQYF
TGTGCCAGCAGCCTAAGAAGACTAGCGGGTTCCGCAGATACGCAGTATTTT
>TRBJ1-1|TRBV5-4|14|many|NA
CASSPGGASTEAFF
TGTGCCAGCAGCCCGGGGGGCGCGAGCACTGAAGCTTTCTTT
>TRBJ2-6|TRBV5-1|16|many|NA
CASSLEGSSGANVLTF
TGCGCCAGCAGCTTGGAGGGGTCCTCTGGGGCCAACGTCCTGACTTTC
>TRBJ2-3|TRBV2|15|few|TRBD1
CAGSEALTGGDTQYF
TGTGCCGGCAGTGAAGCCCTAACAGGGGGCGATACGCAGTATTTT
>TRBJ2-7|TRBV15|15|NA|NA
CATSRDGRYGDEQYF
TGTGCCACCAGCAGAGATGGCAGGTACGGTGACGAGCAGTACTTC
>TRBJ2-5|TRBV27|15|NA|TRBD2
CASSLRLAERKTQYF
TGTGCCAGTAGTTTGAGACTAGCGGAGAGGAAGACCCAGTACTTC
>TRBJ2-1|TRBV4-3|15|few|TRBD2
CASSQERGYYNEQFF
TGCGCCAGCAGCCAAGAGCGGGGGTACTACAATGAGCAGTTCTTC
>TRBJ2-3|TRBV28|16|NA|TRBD2
CASSGLADSSTDTQYF
TGTGCCAGCAGTGGACTAGCTGACTCTAGCACAGATACGCAGTATTTT
>TRBJ2-4|TRBV11-3|13|many|NA
CASSRGNKNIQYF
TGTGCCAGCAGCCGGGGGAACAAAAACATTCAGTACTTC